The sample holds many counts of the clone carrying this T cell receptor (beta chain). Its antigen is as yet unknown. Germline trimming cut 10 bases from V and 6 bases from J; bases unmatched to any gene: 14. The length of the CDR3 is 15 residues. These data originate in a study of identical twins. The cDNA had a unique molecular identifier and a template-switch universal primer site. MiXCR, run by TCRdb on the 5' RACE reads, gives a single entry per CDR3 protein. The sample consists of around 490,000 distinct CDR3 sequences, nearly 15% of them appearing once. Notes on the study in general: Clonotypes of the beta chain that were abundant in cord blood carried fewer insertions (memory repertoires showed none). In beta out-of-frame sequences, the excess sharing between twins was weaker.

The same sample was also studied in work on yellow fever vaccine responses in identical twins. That work adds: Twins' vaccine T cell response reportedly gave the appearance of partial convergence and partial personalization.

This receptor was taken from a woman aged 18 to 35 in good health. The chain combines TRBV12-3 or TRBV12-4 with TRBJ2-2; TRBD1 matches at 7 bases. The material sequenced was CD4+ T cells sorted from blood. CDR3 nucleotide sequence: TGTGCCACCCTTTACCGTGACAGGGTGGCCGGGGAGCTGTTTTTT. The encoded protein is CATLYRDRVAGELFF.